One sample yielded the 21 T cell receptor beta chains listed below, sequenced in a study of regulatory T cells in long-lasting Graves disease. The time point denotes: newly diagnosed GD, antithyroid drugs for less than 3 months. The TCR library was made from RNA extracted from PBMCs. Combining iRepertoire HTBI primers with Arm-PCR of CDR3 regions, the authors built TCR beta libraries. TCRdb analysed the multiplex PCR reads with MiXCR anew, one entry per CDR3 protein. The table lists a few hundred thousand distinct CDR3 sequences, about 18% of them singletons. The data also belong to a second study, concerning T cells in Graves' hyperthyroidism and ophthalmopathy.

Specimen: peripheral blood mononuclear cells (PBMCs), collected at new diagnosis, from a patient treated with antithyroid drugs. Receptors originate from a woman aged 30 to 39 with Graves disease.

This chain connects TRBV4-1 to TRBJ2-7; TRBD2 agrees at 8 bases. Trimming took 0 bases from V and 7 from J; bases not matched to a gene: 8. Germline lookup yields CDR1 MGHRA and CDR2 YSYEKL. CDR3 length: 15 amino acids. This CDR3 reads CASSQETGGGREQYF. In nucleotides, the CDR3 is TGCGCCAGCAGCCAAGAGACGGGGGGGGGTCGGGAGCAGTACTTC.

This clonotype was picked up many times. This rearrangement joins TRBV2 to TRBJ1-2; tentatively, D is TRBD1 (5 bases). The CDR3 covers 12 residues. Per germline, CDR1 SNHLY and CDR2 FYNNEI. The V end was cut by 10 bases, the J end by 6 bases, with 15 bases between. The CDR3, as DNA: TGTGCCACCCGGACTTGGGGGAATGGCTACACCTTC. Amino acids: CATRTWGNGYTF.

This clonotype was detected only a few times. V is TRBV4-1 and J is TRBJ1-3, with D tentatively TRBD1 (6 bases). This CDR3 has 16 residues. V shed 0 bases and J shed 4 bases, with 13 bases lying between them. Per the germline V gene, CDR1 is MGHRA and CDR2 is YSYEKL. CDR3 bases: TGCGCCAGCAGCCAAGATGACAGGCTTTGGGGAAACACCATATATTTT. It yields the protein CASSQDDRLWGNTIYF.

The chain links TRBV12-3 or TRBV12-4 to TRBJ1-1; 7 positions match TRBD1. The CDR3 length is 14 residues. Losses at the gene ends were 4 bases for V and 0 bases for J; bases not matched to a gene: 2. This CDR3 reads CASSWGQLNTEAFF. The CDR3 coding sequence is TGTGCCAGCAGTTGGGGACAGCTGAACACTGAAGCTTTCTTT.

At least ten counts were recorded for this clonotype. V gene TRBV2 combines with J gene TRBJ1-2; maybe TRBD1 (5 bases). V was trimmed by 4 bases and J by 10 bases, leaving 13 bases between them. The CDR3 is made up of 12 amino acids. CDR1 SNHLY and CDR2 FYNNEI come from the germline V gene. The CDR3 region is CASSVQGFDYTF. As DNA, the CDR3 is TGTGCCAGCAGTGTCCAGGGTTTTGACTACACCTTC.

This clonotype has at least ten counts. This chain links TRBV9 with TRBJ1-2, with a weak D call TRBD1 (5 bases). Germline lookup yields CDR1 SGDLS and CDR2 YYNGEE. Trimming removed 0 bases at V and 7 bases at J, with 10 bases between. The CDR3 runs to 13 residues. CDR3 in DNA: TGTGCCAGCAGCGTAGTGGGCAGGGTTGGCTACACCTTC. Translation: CASSVVGRVGYTF.

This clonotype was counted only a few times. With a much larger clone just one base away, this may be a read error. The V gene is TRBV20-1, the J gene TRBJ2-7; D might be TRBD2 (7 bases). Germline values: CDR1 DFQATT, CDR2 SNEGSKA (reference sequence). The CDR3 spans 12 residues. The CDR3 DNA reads TGCAGTGCTAGAGGGGGGGGCTACGAGCAGTGCTTC. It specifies CSARGGGYEQCF.

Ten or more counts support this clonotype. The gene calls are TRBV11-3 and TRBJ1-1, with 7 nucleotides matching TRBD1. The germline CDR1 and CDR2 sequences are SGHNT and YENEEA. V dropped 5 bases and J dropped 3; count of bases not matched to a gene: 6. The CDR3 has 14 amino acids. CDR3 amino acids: CASSRGGRDTEAFF. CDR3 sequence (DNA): TGTGCCAGCAGCAGAGGGGGCCGAGACACTGAAGCTTTCTTT.

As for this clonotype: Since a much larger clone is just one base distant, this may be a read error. The chain's CDR3 is CSMADRAATYEQYF. In nucleotides, the CDR3 is TGCAGCATGGCAGACAGGGCCGCCACCTACGAGCAGTACTTC. This chain joins TRBV29-1 and TRBJ2-7; 7 positions match TRBD1. V was clipped by 8 bases and J by 2 bases; unmatched bases: 12. Germline CDR1 is SQVTM and CDR2 is ANQGSEA. The CDR3 contains 14 residues.

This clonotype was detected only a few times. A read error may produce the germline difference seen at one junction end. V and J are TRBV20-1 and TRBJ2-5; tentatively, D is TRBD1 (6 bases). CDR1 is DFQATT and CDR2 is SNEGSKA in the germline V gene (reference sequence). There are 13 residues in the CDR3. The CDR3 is CSAREGAQEAQYF. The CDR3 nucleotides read TGCAGTGCTAGAGAGGGGGCCCAAGAGGCCCAGTACTTC.

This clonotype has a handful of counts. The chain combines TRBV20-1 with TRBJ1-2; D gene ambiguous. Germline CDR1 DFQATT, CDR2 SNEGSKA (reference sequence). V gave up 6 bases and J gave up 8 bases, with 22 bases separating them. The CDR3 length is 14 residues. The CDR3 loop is CSAPRPGSARGYTF. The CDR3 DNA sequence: TGCAGTGCGCCCCGCCCGGGGTCGGCGCGAGGCTACACCTTC.

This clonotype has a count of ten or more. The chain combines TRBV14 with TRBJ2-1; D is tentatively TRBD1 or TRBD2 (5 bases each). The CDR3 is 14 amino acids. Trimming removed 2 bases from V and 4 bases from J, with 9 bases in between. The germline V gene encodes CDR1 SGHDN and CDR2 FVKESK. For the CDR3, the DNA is TGTGCCAGCAGCCAACAGGGAGCTTACAATGAGCAGTTCTTC. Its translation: CASSQQGAYNEQFF.

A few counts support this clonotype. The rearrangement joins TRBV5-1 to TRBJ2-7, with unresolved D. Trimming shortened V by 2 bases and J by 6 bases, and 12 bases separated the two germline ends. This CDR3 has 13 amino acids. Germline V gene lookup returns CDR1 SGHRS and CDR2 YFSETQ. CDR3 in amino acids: CASSFTSPGEQYF. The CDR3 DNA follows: TGCGCCAGCAGCTTCACGTCTCCTGGCGAGCAGTACTTC.

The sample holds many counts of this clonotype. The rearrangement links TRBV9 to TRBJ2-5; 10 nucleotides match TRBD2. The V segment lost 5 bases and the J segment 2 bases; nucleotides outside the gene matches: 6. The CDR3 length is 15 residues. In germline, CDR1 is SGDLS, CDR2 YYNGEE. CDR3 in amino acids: CASSDGLAVQETQYF. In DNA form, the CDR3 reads TGTGCCAGCAGTGATGGACTAGCGGTACAAGAGACCCAGTACTTC.

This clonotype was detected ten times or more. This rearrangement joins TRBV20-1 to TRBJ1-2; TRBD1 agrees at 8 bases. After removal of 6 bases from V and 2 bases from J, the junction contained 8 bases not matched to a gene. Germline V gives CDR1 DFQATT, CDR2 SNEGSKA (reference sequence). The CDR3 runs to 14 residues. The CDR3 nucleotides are TGCAGTGCGCGAGGGGCAGGGGGCAACTATGGCTACACCTTC. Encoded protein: CSARGAGGNYGYTF.

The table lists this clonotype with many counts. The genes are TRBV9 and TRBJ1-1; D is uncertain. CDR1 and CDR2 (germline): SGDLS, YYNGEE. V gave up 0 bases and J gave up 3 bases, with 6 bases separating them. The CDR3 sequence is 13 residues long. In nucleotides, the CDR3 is TGTGCCAGCAGCGTAGACCGTTACACTGAAGCTTTCTTT. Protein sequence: CASSVDRYTEAFF.

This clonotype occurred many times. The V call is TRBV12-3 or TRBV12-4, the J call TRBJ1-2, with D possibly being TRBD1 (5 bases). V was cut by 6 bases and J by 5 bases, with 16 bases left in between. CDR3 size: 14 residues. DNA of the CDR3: TGTGCCAGCAGGTCTACAGGAAGAGGATATGGCTACACCTTC. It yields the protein CASRSTGRGYGYTF.

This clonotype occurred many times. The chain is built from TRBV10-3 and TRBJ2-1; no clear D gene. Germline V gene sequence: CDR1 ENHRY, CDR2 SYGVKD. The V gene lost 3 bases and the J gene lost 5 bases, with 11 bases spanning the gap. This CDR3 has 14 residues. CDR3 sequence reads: CAISEILADNEQFF. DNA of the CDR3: TGTGCCATCAGTGAAATACTGGCGGACAATGAGCAGTTCTTC.

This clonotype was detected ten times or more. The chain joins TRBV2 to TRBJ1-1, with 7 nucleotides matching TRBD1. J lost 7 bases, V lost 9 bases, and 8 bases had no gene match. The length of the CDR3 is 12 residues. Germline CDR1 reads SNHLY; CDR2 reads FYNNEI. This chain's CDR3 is CARQGTRGEAFF. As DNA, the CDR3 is TGTGCCAGACAGGGGACGAGAGGTGAAGCTTTCTTT.

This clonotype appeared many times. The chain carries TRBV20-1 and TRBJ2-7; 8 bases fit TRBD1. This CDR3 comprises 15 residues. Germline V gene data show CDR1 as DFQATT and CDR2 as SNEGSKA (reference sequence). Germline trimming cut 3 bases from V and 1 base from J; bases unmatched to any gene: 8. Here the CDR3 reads CSASLRRDRSYEQYF. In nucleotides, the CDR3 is TGCAGTGCTAGCCTACGCCGGGACAGGTCCTACGAGCAGTACTTC.

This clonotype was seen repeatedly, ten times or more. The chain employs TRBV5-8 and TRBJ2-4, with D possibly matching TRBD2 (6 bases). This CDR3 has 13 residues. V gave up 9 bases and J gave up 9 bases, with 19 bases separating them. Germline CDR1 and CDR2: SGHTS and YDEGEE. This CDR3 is CATSFGGEGIQYF. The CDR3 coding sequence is TGTGCCACCTCATTCGGGGGAGAGGGCATTCAGTACTTC.